Listed below are T cell receptor beta chains from one sample, sequenced in a study of blood T cell repertoires in COVID-19. TCRdb's copy holds only in-frame clones and misses some; the assay was immunoSEQ multiplex PCR. The sample has under 300,000 clones; approximately 80% are singletons. The sequenced sample was PBMCs or T cells enriched from blood (not recorded which). Every receptor here comes from a man in his forties or fifties who had recovered from COVID-19. The CDR3 runs from the conserved cysteine through the conserved F or W. A D gene is named only where the DNA matches it firmly. Expanded clones get a size class; other rows say once, few or many, or leave the size out.

J | size | V | D | DNA | CDR3
TRBJ2-7 | . | TRBV7-3 | TRBD2 | TGTGCCAGCAGCCCGACTAGCGGGAGTAACTACGAGCAGTACTTC | CASSPTSGSNYEQYF
TRBJ2-7 | once | TRBV24-1 | . | TGTGCCACTCAGAGGGCGGGCTCCTACGAGCAGTACTTC | CATQRAGSYEQYF
TRBJ2-7 | few | TRBV10-1 | . | TGCGCCAGCAGTGAAACGCTTAGCTCCTACGAGCAGTACTTC | CASSETLSSYEQYF
TRBJ1-1 | . | TRBV5-1 | . | TGCGCCAGCAGCTTGGAATCCCGGGGGTCAATGGCTGAAGCTTTCTTT | CASSLESRGSMAEAFF
TRBJ1-2 | . | TRBV6-5 | TRBD1 | TGTGCCAGCAGCCCAGGGGGTAACTATGGCTACACCTTC | CASSPGGNYGYTF
TRBJ2-7 | . | TRBV28 | TRBD1 | TGTGCCAGCAGGCCTCTGGACAGGGGGCGCGAGCAGTACTTC | CASRPLDRGREQYF
TRBJ1-3 | once | TRBV4-2 | . | TGTGCCAGCAGACAAAGTGAGGGAAGGAACGGAAACACCATATATTTT | CASRQSEGRNGNTIYF
TRBJ1-3 | . | TRBV5-1 | . | TGCGCCAGCAGCCTGGACACCTCTGGAAACACCATATATTTT | CASSLDTSGNTIYF
TRBJ2-5 | . | TRBV2 | . | TGTGCCAGCTTTTTCGAGGAGGAGACCCAGTACTTC | CASFFEEETQYF
TRBJ1-1 | . | TRBV6-5 | . | TGTGCCAGCCTCAAGAGGTTGAGCTTGAACACTGAAGCTTTCTTT | CASLKRLSLNTEAFF
TRBJ1-2 | . | TRBV6-5 | TRBD1 | TGTGCCAGCAGTTACGCCGACAGGGGGCGCTATGGCTACACCTTC | CASSYADRGRYGYTF
TRBJ1-1 | . | TRBV9 | TRBD1 | TGTGCCAGCAGCCCCCGACAGGGGGCTGGCACTGAAGCTTTCTTT | CASSPRQGAGTEAFF
TRBJ1-2 | . | TRBV27 | . | TGTGCCAGCAGTTTTTCGGACAGAGCCTATGGCTACACCTTC | CASSFSDRAYGYTF
TRBJ1-2 | . | TRBV29-1 | . | TGCAGCGTTGAAGAAACCCCGACAGGTGGCTATGGCTACACCTTC | CSVEETPTGGYGYTF
TRBJ1-5 | few | TRBV6-5 | TRBD1 | TGTGCCAGCTCCCCATCCGGGACAGGGAATCAGCCCCAGCATTTT | CASSPSGTGNQPQHF
TRBJ1-1 | . | TRBV3-1/TRBV3-2 | . | TGTGCCAGCAGCCCCCTCGGTCCGCGGGGCCGGATCCCTGAAGCTTTCTTT | CASSPLGPRGRIPEAFF
TRBJ2-7 | . | TRBV2 | . | TGTGCCAGCATAACAGGGCATTCCTACGAGCAGTACTTC | CASITGHSYEQYF
TRBJ2-7 | . | TRBV9 | TRBD1 | TGTGCCAGCAGCTTACAGGGGGCGAGCGAGCAGTACTTC | CASSLQGASEQYF
TRBJ1-4 | once | TRBV7-3 | . | TGTGCCAGCAGCTTAATGTGGACACCAGCGAATGAAAAACTGTTTTTT | CASSLMWTPANEKLFF
TRBJ2-7 | . | TRBV27 | . | TGTGCCAGCAGTGAAACCGGACAGCCCTACGAGCAGTACTTC | CASSETGQPYEQYF
TRBJ1-4 | once | TRBV28 | . | TGTGCCAGCAACACCCCTGGGCAAGAACTGTTTTTT | CASNTPGQELFF
TRBJ2-2 | . | TRBV24-1 | TRBD1 | TGTGCCACCAGTGGTCCAGGGGGCACCGGGGAGCTGTTTTTT | CATSGPGGTGELFF
TRBJ1-4 | . | TRBV18 | . | TGTGCCAGCTCACCACGGTGGACTGATAATGAAAAACTGTTTTTT | CASSPRWTDNEKLFF
TRBJ2-4 | . | TRBV28 | TRBD1 | TGTGCCAGCAGCTTTCCCTCGGGACAGGGGGCGAGCATTCAGTACTTC | CASSFPSGQGASIQYF
TRBJ1-4 | . | TRBV28 | TRBD1 | TGTGCCAGCAGTTTAGGGGGGACAGGGAACGAAAAACTGTTTTTT | CASSLGGTGNEKLFF
TRBJ2-5 | once | TRBV5-1 | TRBD1 | TGCGCCAGCAGCGGACAGGGTCAAGAGACCCAGTACTTC | CASSGQGQETQYF
TRBJ2-3 | . | TRBV29-1 | TRBD2 | TGCAGCGTTTTTCCGGGGGGGTATACGCAGTATTTT | CSVFPGGYTQYF
TRBJ1-5 | . | TRBV10-3 | . | TGTGCCATCAGTGAGGGGGGGGGAACGCAGCCCCAGCATTTT | CAISEGGGTQPQHF
TRBJ2-2 | . | TRBV18 | TRBD1 | TGTGCCAGCTCACGTACACAGGGGAAAGGCACCGGGGAGCTGTTTTTT | CASSRTQGKGTGELFF
TRBJ2-3 | . | TRBV11-3 | . | TGTGCCAGCAGCTTGAGGGTGACAGATACGCAGTATTTT | CASSLRVTDTQYF
TRBJ2-1 | few | TRBV3-1/TRBV3-2 | TRBD2 | TGTGCCAGCAGCCTTAGCGGGAGTAGGTATGAGCAGTTCTTC | CASSLSGSRYEQFF
TRBJ2-1 | few | TRBV14 | . | TGTGCCAGCAGCCCGCGACTTTCCTACAATGAGCAGTTCTTC | CASSPRLSYNEQFF
TRBJ2-1 | . | TRBV7-3 | . | TGTGCCAGCAGCTCCGGGACTCGGCTTGATGAGCAGTTCTTC | CASSSGTRLDEQFF
TRBJ2-1 | . | TRBV18 | . | TGTGCCAGCTCACCACTCGGACAATACTCTGTGGGTTCGTACAATGAGCAGTTCTTC | CASSPLGQYSVGSYNEQFF
TRBJ2-5 | . | TRBV21-1 | . | TGTGCCAGCAGCAAAGGCTCTAGCGGGGTGCCCCCCCGGGAGACCCAGTACTTC | CASSKGSSGVPPRETQYF
TRBJ1-3 | . | TRBV5-1 | . | TGCGCCAGCAGCTCGTCAGTCGCAGGGGTAGCCACCATATATTTT | CASSSSVAGVATIYF
TRBJ2-3 | many | TRBV19 | . | TGTGCCAGTAGTCCGGGACTTAATGGGGCCACAGATACGCAGTATTTT | CASSPGLNGATDTQYF
TRBJ1-1 | . | TRBV5-5 | TRBD1 | TGTGCCAGCAGCTGGGACAGGGGTGGCCTTGGTGAAGCTTTCTTT | CASSWDRGGLGEAFF
TRBJ2-6 | . | TRBV4-2 | . | TGTGCCAGCAGCCCTCCCGGCGGCTCTGGGGCCAACGTCCTGACTTTC | CASSPPGGSGANVLTF
TRBJ1-1 | . | TRBV20-1 | . | TGCAGTGCTAGATCGGTCACTGAAGCTTTCTTT | CSARSVTEAFF
TRBJ1-2 | . | TRBV28 | . | TGTGCCAGCAGTCTCCCGGGGGGAAGATATGGCTACACCTTC | CASSLPGGRYGYTF
TRBJ2-5 | . | TRBV4-2 | TRBD2 | TGTGCCAGCAGCCAAGGACTAGCGGGGGGGTTAGAGACCCAGTACTTC | CASSQGLAGGLETQYF
TRBJ2-5 | . | TRBV28 | TRBD2 | TGTGCCAGCAGTTTCGGCGGGGGGCCCCGGGAGACCCAGTACTTC | CASSFGGGPRETQYF
TRBJ2-7 | . | TRBV2 | . | TGTGCCAGCAGGAAGGAAGGGGGCTCCTACGAGCAGTACTTC | CASRKEGGSYEQYF
TRBJ1-4 | . | TRBV15 | . | TGTGCCACCAGCAGAGTTGGGACACTTAATGAAAAACTGTTTTTT | CATSRVGTLNEKLFF
TRBJ2-7 | . | TRBV28 | . | TGTGCCAGCAGCCCCTTTGGGGCGGGGAACTCCTACGAGCAGTACTTC | CASSPFGAGNSYEQYF
TRBJ2-5 | . | TRBV5-1 | TRBD2 | TGCGCCAGCAGCCTCATGGGAGGGTACCAAGAGACCCAGTACTTC | CASSLMGGYQETQYF
TRBJ2-1 | . | TRBV15 | TRBD1 | TGTGCCACCAGCAGAGAACGGACAGGGTCCTACAATGAGCAGTTCTTC | CATSRERTGSYNEQFF
TRBJ1-5 | once | TRBV12-3/TRBV12-4 | . | TGTGCCAGCAGTTTAGACGCGGGTCAGCCCCAGCATTTT | CASSLDAGQPQHF
TRBJ2-4 | . | TRBV5-4 | TRBD1 | TGTGCCAGCAGCCAAAGACAGGGGGCCAAAAACATTCAGTACTTC | CASSQRQGAKNIQYF